One sample yielded the 10 T cell receptor beta chains listed below, sequenced in a study of OX40 agonist ivuxolimab in advanced cancers. Here immunoSEQ multiplex PCR was the method, and the copy in TCRdb shows in-frame clones only, minus some. The sample lists about 90,000 clones, under 95% occurring once. The sequencing used CD4+ or CD8+ T cells sorted from blood, collected in a trial of the OX40 agonist ivuxolimab. The source is an adult with an advanced solid tumor such as melanoma, head and neck, liver or kidney cancer.

V gene TRBV18 combines with J gene TRBJ2-1; 12 nucleotides match TRBD2. Germline V CDR1 and CDR2: KGHSH, LQKENI. CDR3 length: 15 residues. V lost 6 bases, J lost 7 bases, and 7 bases stayed unmatched. The CDR3 DNA reads TGTGCCAGCTCTCCTCTAGCGGGAGGGCCAAATGAGCAGTTCTTC. It codes for CASSPLAGGPNEQFF.

The V call is TRBV4-3, the J call TRBJ2-3; D unclear. Germline loops: CDR1 LGHNA, CDR2 YSLEER. Trimming shortened V by 4 bases and J by 2 bases, and 10 bases separated the two germline ends. CDR3 size: 14 residues. The CDR3 here is CASSRGEATDTQYF. The CDR3 coding sequence is TGCGCCAGCAGCCGAGGCGAGGCCACAGATACGCAGTATTTT.

This chain joins TRBV11-2 and TRBJ1-6; TRBD1 is a possible D gene (6 bases). This CDR3 has 14 residues. Germline V gives CDR1 SGHAT, CDR2 FQNNGV. Trimming took off 5 bases at V and 7 bases at J, with 12 bases between the two ends. The CDR3 region is CASSTTGWNSPLHF. The CDR3 DNA follows: TGTGCCAGCAGCACCACAGGGTGGAATTCACCCCTCCACTTT.

The chain carries TRBV5-1 and TRBJ2-1; 9 bases map to TRBD2. The CDR3 totals 15 residues. The J segment lost 6 bases and the V segment lost 5 bases, leaving 9 bases of the junction unmatched. Germline CDR1 reads SGHRS; CDR2 reads YFSETQ. Here the CDR3 DNA reads TGCGCCAGCAGTTTTGTTGCACTAGCGGGCAATGAGCAGTTCTTC. Translation: CASSFVALAGNEQFF.

The chain has TRBV7-7 and TRBJ2-5; D ambiguous. Germline V gives CDR1 SSHAT, CDR2 FNYEAQ (reference sequence). This CDR3 region has 14 residues. Trimming left V 6 bases short and J 5 bases short, with 16 bases between. CDR3 region: CASSPTGEAETQYF. CDR3 coding DNA: TGTGCCAGCAGTCCCACTGGAGAGGCGGAGACCCAGTACTTC.

The chain combines TRBV29-1 with TRBJ1-2; D ambiguous. CDR1 SQVTM and CDR2 ANQGSEA come from the germline V gene. The CDR3 covers 15 residues. Deletions cut 0 bases from V and 0 bases from J, with 11 bases between. CDR3 sequence reads: CSVEDPLGSNYGYTF. As DNA, the CDR3 is TGCAGCGTTGAAGACCCCCTTGGGTCTAACTATGGCTACACCTTC.

The chain employs TRBV28 and TRBJ2-3, with a weak D call TRBD1 (6 bases). The V gene's germline CDR1 is MDHEN and CDR2 SYDVKM. This CDR3 has 14 residues. The V and J ends lost 6 bases and 1 base respectively, with 11 bases between them. CDR3 in amino acids: CASRVSGGTDTQYF. CDR3 in DNA: TGTGCCAGCAGGGTGTCAGGGGGCACAGATACGCAGTATTTT. The whole variable domain, filled in from reference TRBV28 and TRBJ2-3, reads DVKVTQSSRYLVKRTGEKVFLECVQDMDHENMFWYRQDPGLGLRLIYFSYDVKMKEKGDIPEGYSVSREKKERFSLILESASTNQTSMYLCASRVSGGTDTQYFGPGTRLTVL.

The chain uses TRBV12-2 and TRBJ2-7; TRBD2 was called by the table and not checked on the DNA. TRBV12-2 is annotated as a pseudogene. The CDR3 extends over 14 amino acids. The CDR3 sequence: CASRPGGLAGEQYF. The CDR3 nucleotides are TGTGCAAGTCGCCCAGGGGGGCTAGCGGGGGAGCAGTACTTC.

The rearrangement links TRBV7-2 to TRBJ2-1; no clear D. CDR1 is SGHTA and CDR2 is FQGNSA in the germline V gene. With 5 bases removed from V and 6 bases from J, the gap between germline ends came to 11 bases. The CDR3 is 13 amino acids. CDR3 region: CASSPAPANEQFF. The CDR3 nucleotides read TGTGCCAGCAGCCCAGCCCCTGCCAATGAGCAGTTCTTC.

This clone came up once. The chain is built from TRBV9 and TRBJ1-2; tentative D call: TRBD1 (6 bases). The CDR3 spans 16 residues. Germline V gives CDR1 SGDLS, CDR2 YYNGEE. V was cut by 0 bases and J by 4 bases, with 16 bases left in between. CDR3 nucleotides: TGTGCCAGCAGCGTAGGTATCGGGGGCTCCGGCTATGGCTACACCTTC. It is translated as CASSVGIGGSGYGYTF.